One sample yielded the 11 T cell receptor beta chains listed below, sequenced in a study of cytomegalovirus exposure and HLA in healthy donors. PCR employed 60 Vbeta and 13 Jbeta primers. Sequencing was performed with immunoSEQ multiplex PCR; in TCRdb, only in-frame clones are kept and a portion is missing. This sample has some 190,000 clones, with 81% found just once. Sequencing was carried out using PBMCs. The receptor source for this set is a man between 18 and 29 years old in good health and CMV-seronegative.

V gene TRBV5-4 combines with J gene TRBJ2-7; 7 bases are a match to TRBD2. Trimming took 0 bases from V and 5 from J; bases not matched to a gene: 5. The CDR3 runs to 14 residues. The germline gives CDR1 SGHNT, CDR2 YYREEE (reference sequence). The CDR3 DNA follows: TGTGCCAGCAGCTTGGGGCGGGGGTTCGACGAGCAGTACTTC. It translates to CASSLGRGFDEQYF.

The chain links TRBV9 to TRBJ2-7; TRBD1 matches 9 bases. The CDR3 is made up of 14 amino acids. V dropped 3 bases and J dropped 4; count of bases not matched to a gene: 5. Germline CDR1 SGDLS, CDR2 YYNGEE. This chain's CDR3 is CASSAGTGQYEQYF. The CDR3 DNA is TGTGCCAGCAGCGCGGGGACAGGGCAATACGAGCAGTACTTC.

V gene TRBV4-3 combines with J gene TRBJ2-4; TRBD2 matches at 9 bases. The CDR3 covers 14 residues. With V trimmed by 2 bases and J by 7 bases, 3 bases remained unmatched. Germline V CDR1 and CDR2: LGHNA, YSLEER. This CDR3 is CASSQRSGRNIQYF. In DNA, the CDR3 is TGCGCCAGCAGCCAAAGGAGCGGGAGGAACATTCAGTACTTC.

About this clone itself: The junction departs from germline at one end; a sequencing error may be responsible. Other DNA sequences in this sample translate to the same CDR3. V gene TRBV29-1 combines with J gene TRBJ2-7; the match to TRBD2 covers 11 bases. Germline V gives CDR1 SQVTM, CDR2 ANQGSEA. The CDR3 totals 17 residues. The CDR3 reads CSVAGAISGRAAYEQYF. CDR3 DNA sequence: TGCAGCGTTGCCGGGGCCATTAGCGGGAGGGCCGCCTACGAGCAATACTTC.

This rearrangement joins TRBV28 to TRBJ1-4; possible D gene TRBD1, 6 bases. From germline, CDR1 is MDHEN and CDR2 SYDVKM. V was trimmed by 4 bases and J by 7 bases, leaving 16 bases between them. The CDR3 spans 15 residues. This CDR3 reads CASSSWGAEIEKLFF. The CDR3 nucleotides are TGTGCCAGCAGTTCATGGGGGGCTGAGATTGAAAAACTGTTTTTT. The whole variable domain, filled in from reference TRBV28 and TRBJ1-4, reads DVKVTQSSRYLVKRTGEKVFLECVQDMDHENMFWYRQDPGLGLRLIYFSYDVKMKEKGDIPEGYSVSREKKERFSLILESASTNQTSMYLCASSSWGAEIEKLFFGSGTQLSVL.

This clone was detected only a few times. The V gene is TRBV5-1, the J gene TRBJ2-5; D gene ambiguous. CDR3 length: 14 amino acids. Germline CDR1 is SGHRS and CDR2 is YFSETQ. V was shortened by 4 bases and J by 2 bases, with 12 bases between the two germline ends. The CDR3 nucleotides read TGCGCCAGCAGCAAGAGTCAAATACAAGAGACCCAGTACTTC. Protein product: CASSKSQIQETQYF.

The gene calls are TRBV5-8 and TRBJ1-3; perhaps TRBD1 as D (5 bases). There are 13 residues in the CDR3. The V end lost 5 bases, the J end lost 4 bases, and 10 bases lay between the germline ends. Germline lookup yields CDR1 SGHTS and CDR2 YDEGEE. CDR3 sequence (DNA): TGTGCCAGCAGACAGGCCAACGGAAACACCATATATTTT. Translated, it gives CASRQANGNTIYF.

This clone was found a few times. This rearrangement joins TRBV11-2 to TRBJ2-1; 7 bases fit TRBD2. CDR1 SGHAT and CDR2 FQNNGV come from the germline V gene. Unmatched junction bases numbered 5, after V lost 1 base and J lost 2 bases. This CDR3 spans 16 amino acids. This CDR3 is CASSLVFGGAYNEQFF. CDR3 coding DNA: TGTGCCAGCAGCTTAGTTTTTGGGGGGGCCTACAATGAGCAGTTCTTC.

The genes are TRBV6-6 and TRBJ2-7; TRBD2 matches at 9 bases. Germline CDR1 reads MNHNY; CDR2 reads SVGAGI (reference sequence). CDR3 size: 14 residues. The J segment lost 4 bases and the V segment lost 2 bases, leaving 3 bases of the junction unmatched. The CDR3 region has the DNA TGTGCCAGCAGTTACGAGACTAGCGGATACGAGCAGTACTTC. Encoded protein: CASSYETSGYEQYF.

The chain couples TRBV12-5 to TRBJ2-7; 8 nucleotides line up with TRBD2. The ends lost 2 bases at V and 2 bases at J; junction bases unmatched: 8. This CDR3 comprises 16 residues. Germline values: CDR1 LGHNT, CDR2 FRNRAP. CDR3 region: CASGLPSGGPPYEQYF. CDR3 nucleotide sequence: TGTGCTAGTGGTTTGCCCAGCGGGGGACCCCCCTACGAGCAGTACTTC. Supplemented by reference TRBV12-5 and TRBJ2-7, the full variable domain reads DARVTQTPRHKVTEMGQEVTMRCQPILGHNTVFWYRQTMMQGLELLAYFRNRAPLDDSGMPKDRFSAEMPDATLATLKIQPSEPRDSAVYFCASGLPSGGPPYEQYFGPGTRLTVT.

This sequence joins TRBV9 and TRBJ2-3; 7 bases fit TRBD1. This CDR3 comprises 17 residues. The germline V gene has CDR1 SGDLS and CDR2 YYNGEE. The V gene end was trimmed by 0 bases and the J gene end by 2 bases; junction bases not matched to a gene: 9. The CDR3 DNA reads TGTGCCAGCAGCGTAGAGGGGGCGCATGTCCCCACAGATACGCAGTATTTT. It codes for CASSVEGAHVPTDTQYF.